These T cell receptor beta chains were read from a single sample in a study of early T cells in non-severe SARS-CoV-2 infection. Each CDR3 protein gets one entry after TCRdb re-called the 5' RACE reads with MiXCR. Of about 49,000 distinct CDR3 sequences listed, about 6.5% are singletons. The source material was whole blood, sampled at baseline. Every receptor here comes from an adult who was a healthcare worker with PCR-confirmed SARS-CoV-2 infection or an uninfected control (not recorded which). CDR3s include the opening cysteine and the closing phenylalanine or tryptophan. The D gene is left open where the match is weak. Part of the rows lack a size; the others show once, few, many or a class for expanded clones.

cdr3_aa: CASSFGGRTAGELFF; cdr3_nt: TGTGCCAGCTCGTTTGGGGGACGGACCGCCGGGGAGCTGTTTTTT; clone_size: many; d_call: -; v_call: TRBV11-3; j_call: TRBJ2-2
cdr3_aa: CASSESKGTQGDTQYF; cdr3_nt: TGCGCCAGCAGTGAGTCGAAGGGGACCCAAGGGGATACGCAGTATTTT; clone_size: many; d_call: -; v_call: TRBV10-1; j_call: TRBJ2-3
cdr3_aa: CASSLDHAGTQYF; cdr3_nt: TGCGCCAGCAGCTTGGACCACGCGGGGACCCAGTACTTC; clone_size: -; d_call: -; v_call: TRBV5-1; j_call: TRBJ2-5
cdr3_aa: CASSQVVDTQYF; cdr3_nt: TGTGCCAGCAGCCAAGTCGTGGATACGCAGTATTTT; clone_size: many; d_call: -; v_call: TRBV14; j_call: TRBJ2-3
cdr3_aa: CASSYSDSTDTQYF; cdr3_nt: TGTGCCAGCAGTTACTCGGACAGCACAGATACGCAGTATTTT; clone_size: many; d_call: -; v_call: TRBV6-5; j_call: TRBJ2-3
cdr3_aa: CASKYRLAGCEQFF; cdr3_nt: TGCGCCAGCAAGTATCGGCTAGCGGGGTGTGAGCAGTTCTTC; clone_size: -; d_call: TRBD2; v_call: TRBV5-1; j_call: TRBJ2-1
cdr3_aa: CASSERGTADYGYTF; cdr3_nt: TGTGCCAGCAGCGAGAGGGGTACAGCCGACTATGGCTACACCTTC; clone_size: few; d_call: -; v_call: TRBV11-2; j_call: TRBJ1-2
cdr3_aa: CASRPVGGDFGYEQYF; cdr3_nt: TGTGCCAGCAGACCAGTTGGGGGAGACTTCGGGTACGAGCAGTACTTC; clone_size: -; d_call: -; v_call: TRBV7-2; j_call: TRBJ2-7
cdr3_aa: CASSASGFATQYF; cdr3_nt: TGTGCCAGCAGCGCCTCGGGGTTCGCTACGCAGTATTTT; clone_size: -; d_call: -; v_call: TRBV11-3; j_call: TRBJ2-3
cdr3_aa: CASSFYQGAGTEAFF; cdr3_nt: TGTGCCAGCAGTTTTTACCAGGGGGCTGGGACTGAAGCTTTCTTT; clone_size: many; d_call: TRBD1; v_call: TRBV12-3/TRBV12-4; j_call: TRBJ1-1
cdr3_aa: CASSQVTGADYGYTF; cdr3_nt: TGTGCCAGCAGCCAAGTTACAGGCGCTGACTATGGCTACACCTTC; clone_size: many; d_call: -; v_call: TRBV14; j_call: TRBJ1-2
cdr3_aa: CASSDSWLAGPREETQYF; cdr3_nt: TGTGCCAGCAGTGACTCGTGGTTAGCGGGCCCCCGGGAAGAGACCCAGTACTTC; clone_size: many; d_call: TRBD2; v_call: TRBV6-4; j_call: TRBJ2-5
cdr3_aa: CATSDPGQGGTGELFF; cdr3_nt: TGTGCCACCAGTGACCCGGGACAGGGGGGCACCGGGGAGCTGTTTTTT; clone_size: many; d_call: TRBD1; v_call: TRBV24-1; j_call: TRBJ2-2
cdr3_aa: CASSLLPGPNTGELFF; cdr3_nt: TGTGCCAGCAGCTTACTGCCCGGGCCGAACACCGGGGAGCTGTTTTTT; clone_size: many; d_call: -; v_call: TRBV11-2; j_call: TRBJ2-2
cdr3_aa: CASSQRQTGGYEQYF; cdr3_nt: TGTGCCAGCAGCCAACGCCAGACAGGGGGCTACGAGCAGTACTTC; clone_size: -; d_call: TRBD1; v_call: TRBV3-1; j_call: TRBJ2-7
cdr3_aa: CASSQEGTANTGELFF; cdr3_nt: TGCGCCAGCAGCCAAGAGGGGACGGCGAACACCGGGGAGCTGTTTTTT; clone_size: -; d_call: -; v_call: TRBV4-3; j_call: TRBJ2-2
cdr3_aa: CASSLFIDEQFF; cdr3_nt: TGTGCCAGCAGTTTATTTATCGATGAGCAGTTCTTC; clone_size: few; d_call: -; v_call: TRBV28; j_call: TRBJ2-1
cdr3_aa: CSVRPFTDTQYF; cdr3_nt: TGCAGTGTTCGACCGTTTACAGATACGCAGTATTTT; clone_size: few; d_call: -; v_call: TRBV20-1; j_call: TRBJ2-3
cdr3_aa: CASSLQGAGETQYF; cdr3_nt: TGTGCCAGCAGCCTACAGGGGGCCGGGGAGACCCAGTACTTC; clone_size: -; d_call: TRBD1; v_call: TRBV5-4; j_call: TRBJ2-5
cdr3_aa: CASSPGRLGHYEQYF; cdr3_nt: TGTGCCAGCAGCCCAGGCCGCCTCGGCCACTACGAGCAGTACTTC; clone_size: many; d_call: -; v_call: TRBV6-5; j_call: TRBJ2-7
cdr3_aa: CASSFKGRTYNEQFF; cdr3_nt: TGTGCCAGCAGCTTCAAGGGAAGAACCTACAATGAGCAGTTCTTC; clone_size: many; d_call: -; v_call: TRBV5-8; j_call: TRBJ2-1
cdr3_aa: CASSLSGEGYNEQFF; cdr3_nt: TGTGCCAGCAGCTTATCAGGGGAAGGGTACAATGAGCAGTTCTTC; clone_size: -; d_call: -; v_call: TRBV7-9; j_call: TRBJ2-1
cdr3_aa: CASSYRGVRYEQYF; cdr3_nt: TGTGCCAGCAGTTACCGGGGGGTCCGGTACGAGCAGTACTTC; clone_size: many; d_call: TRBD2; v_call: TRBV6-2/TRBV6-3; j_call: TRBJ2-7
cdr3_aa: CASRSGPENTGELFF; cdr3_nt: TGTGCTAGCAGGTCAGGGCCCGAGAACACCGGGGAGCTGTTTTTT; clone_size: many; d_call: -; v_call: TRBV7-7; j_call: TRBJ2-2
cdr3_aa: CASSGGSSYNEQFF; cdr3_nt: TGTGCCAGTAGTGGGGGGAGCTCCTACAATGAGCAGTTCTTC; clone_size: many; d_call: -; v_call: TRBV19; j_call: TRBJ2-1
cdr3_aa: CASRRIPGILHEKLFF; cdr3_nt: TGTGCCAGCAGGAGAATACCGGGGATTCTCCATGAAAAACTGTTTTTT; clone_size: few; d_call: -; v_call: TRBV2; j_call: TRBJ1-4
cdr3_aa: CASSLNAGNTIYF; cdr3_nt: TGTGCCAGCAGCTTAAACGCTGGAAACACCATATATTTT; clone_size: -; d_call: -; v_call: TRBV7-9; j_call: TRBJ1-3
cdr3_aa: CASSVHDLPLETQYF; cdr3_nt: TGTGCCAGCAGTGTCCATGATCTGCCTTTGGAGACCCAGTACTTC; clone_size: -; d_call: -; v_call: TRBV6-1; j_call: TRBJ2-5
cdr3_aa: CAWDGQGHTEAFF; cdr3_nt: TGTGCCTGGGATGGACAGGGTCACACTGAAGCTTTCTTT; clone_size: many; d_call: TRBD1; v_call: TRBV30; j_call: TRBJ1-1
cdr3_aa: CASSLGAGGPETQYF; cdr3_nt: TGTGCCAGCAGCTTAGGAGCGGGGGGGCCTGAGACCCAGTACTTC; clone_size: many; d_call: TRBD2; v_call: TRBV7-2; j_call: TRBJ2-5
cdr3_aa: CASRRTPIIRRIHYSNQPQHF; cdr3_nt: TGTGCCAGCCGCCGAACTCCGATTATTAGACGGATACACTATAGCAATCAGCCCCAGCATTTT; clone_size: many; d_call: -; v_call: TRBV21-1; j_call: TRBJ1-5
cdr3_aa: CSAPLGAGARDTQYF; cdr3_nt: TGCAGTGCTCCTTTGGGAGCGGGGGCACGAGATACGCAGTATTTT; clone_size: -; d_call: TRBD2; v_call: TRBV20-1; j_call: TRBJ2-3
cdr3_aa: CASSLQGAVMNTEAFF; cdr3_nt: TGTGCCAGCTCCCTTCAGGGTGCCGTTATGAACACTGAAGCTTTCTTT; clone_size: -; d_call: -; v_call: TRBV18; j_call: TRBJ1-1
cdr3_aa: CASSESNSPLHF; cdr3_nt: TGCGCCAGCAGTGAGAGTAATTCACCCCTCCACTTT; clone_size: many; d_call: -; v_call: TRBV10-2; j_call: TRBJ1-6
cdr3_aa: CASSGRGNQETQYF; cdr3_nt: TGTGCCAGCAGCGGACGGGGTAACCAAGAGACCCAGTACTTC; clone_size: few; d_call: -; v_call: TRBV7-9; j_call: TRBJ2-5
cdr3_aa: CASSTGGGELFF; cdr3_nt: TGTGCCAGCAGTACAGGGGGCGGGGAGCTGTTTTTT; clone_size: few; d_call: TRBD1; v_call: TRBV12-3/TRBV12-4; j_call: TRBJ2-2
cdr3_aa: CASSISSRAQPQHF; cdr3_nt: TGTGCCAGTAGTATCAGCTCCCGGGCTCAGCCCCAGCATTTT; clone_size: few; d_call: -; v_call: TRBV19; j_call: TRBJ1-5
cdr3_aa: CASSLQGTTKGNQPQHF; cdr3_nt: TGTGCCAGCAGTTTACAGGGGACAACAAAGGGCAATCAGCCCCAGCATTTT; clone_size: many; d_call: -; v_call: TRBV12-3/TRBV12-4; j_call: TRBJ1-5
cdr3_aa: CASRLAGGAGELFF; cdr3_nt: TGTGCCTCCCGACTAGCGGGGGGGGCCGGGGAGCTGTTTTTT; clone_size: many; d_call: TRBD2; v_call: TRBV6-5; j_call: TRBJ2-2
cdr3_aa: CSVVRFQSYEQYF; cdr3_nt: TGCAGCGTTGTAAGGTTTCAGTCCTACGAGCAGTACTTC; clone_size: many; d_call: -; v_call: TRBV29-1; j_call: TRBJ2-7